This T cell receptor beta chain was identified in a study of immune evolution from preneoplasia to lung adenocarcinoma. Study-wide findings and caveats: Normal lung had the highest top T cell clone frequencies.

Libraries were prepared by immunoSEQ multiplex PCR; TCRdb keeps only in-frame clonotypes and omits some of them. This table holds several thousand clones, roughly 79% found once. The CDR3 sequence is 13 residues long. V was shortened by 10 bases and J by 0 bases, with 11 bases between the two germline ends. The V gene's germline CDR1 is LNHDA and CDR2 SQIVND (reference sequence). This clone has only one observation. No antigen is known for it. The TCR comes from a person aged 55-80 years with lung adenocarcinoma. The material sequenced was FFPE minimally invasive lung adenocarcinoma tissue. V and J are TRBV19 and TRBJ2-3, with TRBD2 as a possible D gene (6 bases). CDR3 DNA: TGTGCCACCGCGGGGTCTAGCACAGATACGCAGTATTTT. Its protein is CATAGSSTDTQYF.